One and the same sample provided the 24 T cell receptor beta chains below, sequenced in a study of cytomegalovirus exposure and HLA in healthy donors. The PCR ran on 60 Vbeta and 13 Jbeta primers. This table comes from immunoSEQ multiplex PCR, and its TCRdb copy is limited to in-frame clones, with some not included. This sample lists about 130,000 clones; its ten largest clones have roughly 2%. The sequenced sample was PBMCs. The receptors were sampled from an older woman in good health and CMV-seronegative.

CDR3 coding DNA: TGTGCCAGCAGCTTAACTCAGGGTTCCTACAATGAGCAGTTCTTC. It specifies CASSLTQGSYNEQFF. The V gene is TRBV7-9, the J gene TRBJ2-1; the D gene is possibly TRBD1 (5 bases). CDR3 length: 15 residues. Germline loops: CDR1 SEHNR, CDR2 FQNEAQ (reference sequence). Trimming took 2 bases from V and 1 from J, leaving 9 bases between them.

CDR3 in amino acids: CAISGSGRLETQYF. The CDR3 nucleotides are TGTGCCATCAGTGGTAGCGGGAGGCTGGAGACCCAGTACTTC. The chain links TRBV10-3 to TRBJ2-5; TRBD2 aligns across 10 bases. Germline CDR1 is ENHRY and CDR2 is SYGVKD. After removal of 4 bases from V and 5 bases from J, the junction contained 4 bases not matched to a gene. The CDR3 is 14 amino acids.

The chain recombines TRBV9 with TRBJ2-5; 9 bases fit TRBD1. J lost 5 bases, V lost 3 bases, and 8 bases had no gene match. Germline-derived CDR1 and CDR2 are SGDLS and YYNGEE. There are 15 residues in the CDR3. CDR3: CASSARTGEIETQYF. The CDR3 DNA reads as TGTGCCAGCAGCGCAAGGACAGGGGAGATCGAGACCCAGTACTTC.

This rearrangement joins TRBV18 to TRBJ2-5, with a weak D call TRBD2 (6 bases). Germline CDR1 KGHSH, CDR2 LQKENI. The CDR3 contains 18 residues. Trimming took 6 bases from V and 2 from J, leaving 25 bases between them. In DNA, the CDR3 is TGTGCCAGCTCCCGGGACTTCGCAGCCCTCACAAATCAAGAGACCCAGTACTTC. Amino acids: CASSRDFAALTNQETQYF.

This chain joins TRBV11-2 and TRBJ2-2, with D uncertain. CDR1 is SGHAT and CDR2 is FQNNGV in the germline V gene. V was cut by 3 bases and J by 6 bases, with 8 bases left in between. This CDR3 is 13 amino acids long. The CDR3 sequence: CASSFPQAGELFF. The DNA of the CDR3 is TGTGCCAGCAGCTTTCCGCAGGCCGGGGAGCTGTTTTTT.

The V and J genes are TRBV13 and TRBJ2-3; 12 bases are a match to TRBD2. Germline CDR1 reads PRHDT; CDR2 reads FYEKMQ (reference sequence). This CDR3 is built from 18 residues. Losses at the gene ends were 0 bases for V and 0 bases for J; bases not matched to a gene: 4. CDR3 in DNA: TGTGCCAGCAGCTTAGGACTAGCGGGGGGAACGAGCACAGATACGCAGTATTTT. It yields the protein CASSLGLAGGTSTDTQYF.

The gene calls are TRBV11-2 and TRBJ1-1; a weak D match, TRBD1 (5 bases). The germline V gene encodes CDR1 SGHAT and CDR2 FQNNGV. V lost 3 bases, J lost 4 bases, and 12 bases lay in between. This CDR3 has 14 amino acids. The CDR3 coding sequence is TGTGCCAGCAGCTTTGGGGGGGGTAGCACTGAAGCTTTCTTT. Protein sequence: CASSFGGGSTEAFF.

The chain has TRBV2 and TRBJ2-1, with TRBD2 matching 8 bases. Germline loops: CDR1 SNHLY, CDR2 FYNNEI. This CDR3 contains 16 residues. V gave up 6 bases and J gave up 7 bases; unmatched junction bases: 14. The CDR3 reads CASSLQASGLGNEQFF. CDR3 nucleotide sequence: TGTGCCAGCAGCCTACAGGCTAGCGGGCTGGGTAATGAGCAGTTCTTC.

The chain links TRBV6-1 to TRBJ1-3, with D hard to call. The germline V gene encodes CDR1 MNHNS and CDR2 SASEGT. The V and J ends lost 4 bases and 0 bases respectively, with 10 bases between them. The CDR3 loop spans 15 amino acids. CDR3 coding DNA: TGTGCCAGCAGTGGAGTACGCTACTCTGGAAACACCATATATTTT. This encodes CASSGVRYSGNTIYF.

The chain combines TRBV6-1 with TRBJ2-7; 9 nucleotides line up with TRBD1. Germline CDR1 reads MNHNS; CDR2 reads SASEGT. CDR3 size: 14 residues. The J segment lost 3 bases and the V segment lost 6 bases, leaving 6 bases of the junction unmatched. The CDR3 DNA follows: TGTGCCAGCAGCGGGACAGGGAGAATCTACGAGCAGTACTTC. Its translation is CASSGTGRIYEQYF.

V gene TRBV15 combines with J gene TRBJ1-2, with 7 bases lining up with TRBD1. This CDR3 is built from 14 residues. Trimming at V came to 6 bases and at J to 1 base, leaving 5 bases not matched to a gene. The germline CDR1 and CDR2 sequences are LNHNV and YYDKDF (reference sequence). CDR3 nucleotide sequence: TGTGCCACCAGGAACCGGGACAGTAACTATGGCTACACCTTC. It specifies CATRNRDSNYGYTF.

The J gene is TRBJ2-5, the V gene TRBV13; 11 bases fit TRBD1. Judging by the DNA end, TRBJ2-7 fits better; the J call may be wrong. This CDR3 has 14 residues. Germline CDR1 PRHDT, CDR2 FYEKMQ (reference sequence). CDR3 residues: CASTGTGGPYEQYF. The DNA of the CDR3 is TGTGCCAGCACAGGGACAGGGGGACCCTACGAGCAGTACTTC.

V and J are TRBV2 and TRBJ2-1, with 8 positions matching TRBD1. This CDR3 region has 13 residues. CDR1 SNHLY and CDR2 FYNNEI come from the germline V gene. The J segment lost 7 bases and the V segment lost 3 bases, leaving 2 bases of the junction unmatched. Here the CDR3 reads CASSETGVNEQFF. In nucleotides, the CDR3 is TGTGCCAGCAGTGAGACAGGGGTGAATGAGCAGTTCTTC.

The chain couples TRBV6-5 to TRBJ1-4; 7 nucleotides align to TRBD1. This CDR3 has 15 residues. The ends lost 0 bases at V and 7 bases at J; junction bases unmatched: 5. Germline V gene data show CDR1 as MNHEY and CDR2 as SVGAGI. The CDR3 DNA is TGTGCCAGCAGTTACTCGCAGGGGGTGCGTGAAAAACTGTTTTTT. This codes for CASSYSQGVREKLFF.

The rearrangement links TRBV19 to TRBJ1-2, with 7 bases lining up with TRBD1. This CDR3 has 14 residues. Per germline, CDR1 LNHDA and CDR2 SQIVND (reference sequence). V shed 4 bases, J shed 8 bases, and the junction held 10 bases outside the gene matches. CDR3 in DNA: TGTGCCAGTAGTAGCGGACAGGATCCCTCCGGCTACACCTTC. Its protein product is CASSSGQDPSGYTF.

This chain uses TRBV10-1 with TRBJ2-7, with D maybe TRBD1 (5 bases). Trimming cost V 4 bases and J 3 bases, with 7 bases left between them. Germline CDR1 and CDR2: WNHNN and SYGVQD (reference sequence). The CDR3 has 12 amino acids. CDR3 DNA sequence: TGCGCCAGCAGTGGTCAGGGCTACGAGCAGTACTTC. This encodes CASSGQGYEQYF.

V usage is TRBV7-3 and J usage is TRBJ2-1; no definite D call. Germline-derived CDR1 and CDR2 are SGHTA and FQGTGA. The V and J ends lost 2 bases and 3 bases respectively, with 14 bases between them. This CDR3 is 16 amino acids long. This chain's CDR3 is CASSLVSSISYNEQFF. The DNA for the CDR3 is TGTGCCAGCAGCTTAGTATCAAGTATTAGCTACAATGAGCAGTTCTTC.

The V call is TRBV4-1, the J call TRBJ2-1, with D possibly TRBD1 on 5 matching bases. V was clipped by 1 base and J by 4 bases, with 11 bases between them. The CDR3 spans 15 residues. CDR1 is MGHRA, CDR2 YSYEKL, per germline. The CDR3 nucleotides are TGCGCCAGCAGCCAAGTTGGGGCCAGTTACAATGAGCAGTTCTTC. Amino acid sequence: CASSQVGASYNEQFF.

The CDR3 protein is CASSPTGGSGDTQYF. The CDR3 nucleotides are TGTGCCAGCTCACCTACAGGGGGCTCAGGTGATACGCAGTATTTT. The V and J genes are TRBV18 and TRBJ2-3; 9 bases map to TRBD1. The CDR3 extends over 15 amino acids. V lost 3 bases and J lost 6; bases outside the gene matches: 7. Germline-derived CDR1 and CDR2 are KGHSH and LQKENI.

J is TRBJ2-3 and V is TRBV2, with 7 bases identical to TRBD2. This CDR3 region has 16 residues. The junction had 16 bases not matched to a gene; V was cut back by 11 bases and J by 2 bases. The germline gives CDR1 SNHLY, CDR2 FYNNEI. CDR3 sequence: CARASSRGSITDTQYF. Written as DNA, the CDR3 is TGTGCCCGAGCCAGTAGTCGCGGGAGTATCACAGATACGCAGTATTTT. The whole variable domain, remainder taken from reference TRBV2 and TRBJ2-3, is EPEVTQTPSHQVTQMGQEVILRCVPISNHLYFYWYRQILGQKVEFLVSFYNNEISEKSEIFDDQFSVERPDGSNFTLKIRSTKLEDSAMYFCARASSRGSITDTQYFGPGTRLTVL.

The chain carries TRBV5-5 and TRBJ1-6, with a possible D match to TRBD1 (6 bases). This CDR3 spans 18 amino acids. V was trimmed by 4 bases and J by 5 bases, leaving 22 bases between them. The V gene's germline CDR1 is SGHKS and CDR2 YYEKEE (reference sequence). The CDR3 sequence: CASSTRASPGVDNSPLHF. The CDR3 DNA follows: TGTGCCAGCAGCACCCGGGCGTCTCCAGGGGTAGATAATTCACCCCTCCACTTT.

The J gene is TRBJ1-3, the V gene TRBV6-5; a possible D gene is TRBD1 (5 bases). Germline CDR1 is MNHEY and CDR2 is SVGAGI. The V end lost 6 bases, the J end lost 0 bases, and 12 bases lay between the germline ends. This CDR3 has 15 amino acids. The CDR3 reads CASSRDSSSGNTIYF. For the CDR3, the DNA is TGTGCCAGCAGCAGAGACAGCAGCTCTGGAAACACCATATATTTT.

V is TRBV6-4 and J is TRBJ2-1, with 14 bases aligning to TRBD2. The length of the CDR3 is 15 residues. Trimming cost V 3 bases and J 9 bases; bases outside gene matches: 4. Germline CDR1 MRHNA, CDR2 SNTAGT. Written as DNA, the CDR3 is TGTGCCAGCAGTGAGGGGACTAGCGGGAGTACTGAGCAGTTCTTC. Its translation is CASSEGTSGSTEQFF.

V and J are TRBV19 and TRBJ1-2; TRBD1 is a possible D gene (6 bases). Trimming took 5 bases from V and 12 from J, leaving 25 bases between them. The CDR3 is 15 amino acids. Germline V gene data show CDR1 as LNHDA and CDR2 as SQIVND (reference sequence). CDR3 in amino acids: CASSQSGGARVSNTF. CDR3 DNA sequence: TGTGCCAGTAGTCAAAGCGGGGGCGCTCGTGTGTCAAACACCTTC.